This entry lists 24 T cell receptor beta chains sequenced from one sample in a study of molecular identifiers for immune sequencing clone quantification (dated by TCRdb to 2016 to 2019). The method behind the library was PCR. The instrument given in TCRdb is NextSeq 500. TCRdb reworked the public reads: Q25 trimming with fastp, MiXCR clone assembly, productive beta chains retained. Rows with one shared CDR3 protein collapse into an entry with the most common genes and DNA. A total of 300,000 to 400,000 distinct CDR3 sequences appear in this sample, 24% of them only once. Clones ranked in the top ten supply around 0.74% of the sample. Sequencing was done on a sample of naive CD8+ T cells from blood, with Jurkat cell RNA spiked in. In light of the paper, this sample's cell subset or site label describes: FACS-sorted CD8+CD4-CCR7+CD45RA+ naive T cells. The source is a human donor in good health. Some libraries in this study had Jurkat cell RNA spiked in.

This clonotype was counted between two and nine times. The gene calls are TRBV5-6 and TRBJ2-5; 11 nucleotides line up with TRBD1. V lost 2 bases to trimming and J lost 1 base; unmatched junction nucleotides: 4. Germline V gene lookup returns CDR1 SGHDT and CDR2 YYEEEE. The CDR3 has 16 residues. Here the CDR3 DNA reads TGTGCCAGCAGCTTAGGGACAGGGGGAATCCAAGAGACCCAGTACTTC. Translated, it gives CASSLGTGGIQETQYF.

V usage is TRBV20-1 and J usage is TRBJ2-7, with 9 bases fitting TRBD2. Looked up from germline, CDR1 is DFQATT and CDR2 is SNEGSKA (reference sequence). The CDR3 contains 14 residues. V was pared by 1 base and J by 4 bases, with 5 bases of the junction left unmatched. The DNA of the CDR3 is TGCAGTGCTAGAGTTGCGGGAGGGGGATACGAGCAGTACTTC. It yields the protein CSARVAGGGYEQYF.

This clonotype was seen a single time. The CDR3 loop reads CASSLGPPESSRSAVEQFF. CDR3 coding DNA: TGTGCCAGCAGCTTAGGCCCCCCCGAGTCTAGCAGGAGTGCGGTTGAGCAGTTCTTC. The V and J genes are TRBV11-2 and TRBJ2-1, with D perhaps matching TRBD2 (5 bases). Trimming pared 1 base from V and 9 bases from J, leaving 28 bases between. The CDR3 covers 19 residues. Germline loops: CDR1 SGHAT, CDR2 FQNNGV.

This clonotype was recorded a few times. V usage is TRBV7-9 and J usage is TRBJ2-7, with a tentative D call TRBD2 (6 bases). The CDR3 contains 15 residues. Germline V gives CDR1 SEHNR, CDR2 FQNEAQ (reference sequence). Trimming removed 6 bases from V and 5 bases from J, with 20 bases in between. CDR3: CASRHPVGGDHEQYF. The CDR3 coding sequence is TGTGCCAGCAGACACCCGGTTGGAGGGGACCACGAGCAGTACTTC.

Only a few counts were recorded for this clonotype. V and J are TRBV29-1 and TRBJ1-2; no clear D. The V end was cut by 1 base, the J end by 8 bases, with 20 bases between. Looked up from germline, CDR1 is SQVTM and CDR2 is ANQGSEA. This CDR3 comprises 15 residues. The CDR3 sequence: CSVEGYSADYYGYTF. The CDR3, as DNA: TGCAGCGTTGAAGGGTATTCGGCAGACTATTACGGCTACACCTTC.

On this clonotype itself: Its ends do not fully match the called genes, so a read error is possible. The DNA for the CDR3 is TGCACCAGCAGCCACTTCGGACAGGGAGGGTCCTACGAGCAGTACTTC. It translates to CTSSHFGQGGSYEQYF. V and J are TRBV4-1 and TRBJ2-7, with a weak D call TRBD1 (8 bases). The CDR3 consists of 16 residues. The germline CDR1 and CDR2 sequences are MGHRA and YSYEKL.

This chain joins TRBV14 and TRBJ2-4, with 10 bases that match TRBD1. V dropped 4 bases and J dropped 15; count of bases not matched to a gene: 6. Germline V lookup: CDR1 SGHDN, CDR2 FVKESK. This CDR3 region has 12 residues. The CDR3 loop is CASSPGTGVLYF. In DNA form, the CDR3 reads TGTGCCAGCAGCCCCGGGACAGGGGTCCTGTACTTC.

This clonotype was recorded a few times. This CDR3 reads CASSKGPDQPQHF. CDR3 DNA sequence: TGTGCCAGCAGCAAAGGTCCAGATCAGCCCCAGCATTTT. The V and J genes are TRBV21-1 and TRBJ1-5. TRBV21-1 corresponds to a pseudogene. This CDR3 contains 13 residues.

This chain joins TRBV5-5 and TRBJ2-5; 13 bases are shared with TRBD2. The CDR3 has 17 residues. Per germline, CDR1 SGHKS and CDR2 YYEKEE (reference sequence). The trim removed 4 bases at V and 5 bases at J, leaving 11 bases unmatched. The CDR3 protein is CASSPGTSGVIGETQYF. DNA for the CDR3: TGTGCCAGCAGCCCGGGGACTAGCGGGGTTATAGGGGAGACCCAGTACTTC.

In the case of this clonotype: A read error may explain this, as a much larger clone is one base away. The rearrangement joins TRBV9 to TRBJ2-3, with 7 bases that match TRBD2. V shed 4 bases and J 6 bases; nucleotides not matched to a gene: 20. The CDR3 totals 18 residues. Germline values: CDR1 SGDLS, CDR2 YYNGEE. CDR3 in DNA: TGTGCCAGCAGCCCTCCTGGTTTGGGGGGGGAGTCCTCCGATACGCAGTATTTT. It specifies CASSPPGLGGESSDTQYF.

The chain recombines TRBV4-3 with TRBJ1-4; D perhaps matches TRBD1 (5 bases). Germline assignment: CDR1 LGHNA and CDR2 YSLEER. The CDR3 contains 16 residues. Trimming took 0 bases from V and 7 from J, leaving 15 bases between them. CDR3 nucleotides: TGCGCCAGCAGCCAAGATAACGGGCAGGGTGGTGAAAAACTGTTTTTT. Translating gives CASSQDNGQGGEKLFF.

In this sample, this clonotype turned up many times. V is TRBV27 and J is TRBJ2-2; D gene ambiguous. Germline lookup yields CDR1 MNHEY and CDR2 SMNVEV (reference sequence). This CDR3 is built from 13 residues. V shed 3 bases and J shed 2 bases, with 4 bases lying between them. The CDR3 DNA reads TGTGCCAGCAGTTTTACCAACACCGGGGAGCTGTTTTTT. It encodes CASSFTNTGELFF.

There are many counts of this clonotype. The V call is TRBV25-1, the J call TRBJ2-3; 10 bases align to TRBD2. V dropped 3 bases and J dropped 2; count of bases not matched to a gene: 5. CDR3 length: 16 amino acids. Germline lookup yields CDR1 MGHDK and CDR2 SYGVNS. DNA of the CDR3: TGTGCCAGCAGTGATCCACTAGCGGGATTCACAGATACGCAGTATTTT. It is translated as CASSDPLAGFTDTQYF.

Regarding this clonotype: A read error may produce the germline difference seen at one junction end. The chain couples TRBV25-1 to TRBJ1-1; D remains ambiguous. The CDR3 runs 14 residues. Germline CDR1 and CDR2: MGHDK and SYGVNS. CDR3 sequence reads: CASSSKGGRTGAFF. CDR3 DNA: TGTGCCAGCAGTTCCAAGGGCGGGAGGACTGGAGCTTTCTTT. The full variable domain, its missing parts supplied by reference TRBV25-1 and TRBJ1-1, is EADIYQTPRYLVIGTGKKITLECSQTMGHDKMYWYQQDPGMELHLIHYSYGVNSTEKGDLSSESTVSRIRTEHFPLTLESARPSHTSQYLCASSSKGGRTGAFFGQGTRLTVV.

The V call is TRBV12-3 or TRBV12-4, the J call TRBJ1-1; D is perhaps TRBD1 (5 bases). V was clipped by 6 bases and J by 12 bases, with 17 bases between them. This CDR3 spans 12 amino acids. The CDR3 protein is CASSAGDPVTFF. The CDR3 nucleotides are TGTGCCAGCAGCGCGGGGGACCCCGTGACTTTCTTT.

In its sample, this clonotype was seen a few times. The CDR3 is CASSPPTGAGNQPQHF. The CDR3 DNA sequence: TGTGCCAGCTCACCTCCCACGGGTGCGGGCAATCAGCCCCAGCATTTT. The V gene is TRBV18, the J gene TRBJ1-5; D remains unclear. The CDR3 extends over 16 amino acids. The V end lost 3 bases, the J end lost 2 bases, and 14 bases lay between the germline ends. Looked up from germline, CDR1 is KGHSH and CDR2 is LQKENI.

The genes are TRBV21-1 and TRBJ2-2; TRBD2, the table's D call, was not compared with the DNA. TRBV21-1 is an annotated pseudogene. The CDR3 is 13 residues long. This CDR3 reads CASSTGVPGELFF. The DNA of the CDR3 is TGTGCCAGCAGCACGGGAGTACCCGGGGAGCTGTTTTTT.

V gene TRBV7-2 combines with J gene TRBJ2-7; D perhaps matches TRBD2 (5 bases). The CDR3 has 17 residues. Germline CDR1 reads SGHTA; CDR2 reads FQGNSA. The V end lost 1 base, the J end lost 0 bases, and 16 bases lay between the germline ends. CDR3 DNA sequence: TGTGCCAGCAGCTTAGGGGAGTCTAGCCTCTACTCCTACGAGCAGTACTTC. This translates into CASSLGESSLYSYEQYF.

This clonotype was seen ten or more times. The chain carries TRBV30 and TRBJ2-3; 12 nucleotides line up with TRBD1. Per the germline V gene, CDR1 is GTSNPN and CDR2 is SVGIG (reference sequence). V lost 4 bases, J lost 6 bases, and 5 bases stayed unmatched. CDR3 length equals 14 residues. CDR3 sequence: CAWTEGQGADTQYF. CDR3 DNA: TGTGCCTGGACCGAGGGACAGGGGGCCGATACGCAGTATTTT. Complete variable domain (other parts from reference TRBV30 and TRBJ2-3): SQTIHQWPATLVQPVGSPLSLECTVEGTSNPNLYWYRQAAGRGLQLLFYSVGIGQISSEVPQNLSASRPQDRQFILSSKKLLLSDSGFYLCAWTEGQGADTQYFGPGTRLTVL.

This chain joins TRBV7-8 and TRBJ2-1; no clear D gene. Trimming left V 5 bases short and J 8 bases short, with 13 bases between. Per the germline V gene, CDR1 is SGHVS and CDR2 is FQNEAQ. CDR3 size: 13 residues. CDR3 residues: CASSPFAGYEQFF. The CDR3 DNA reads as TGTGCCAGCAGCCCCTTCGCCGGCTATGAGCAGTTCTTC. Looking up the rest from reference TRBV7-8 and TRBJ2-1 gives the full variable domain: GAGVSQSPRYKVAKRGQDVALRCDPISGHVSLFWYQQALGQGPEFLTYFQNEAQLDKSGLPSDRFFAERPEGSVSTLKIQRTQQEDSAVYLCASSPFAGYEQFFGPGTRLTVL.

There are many counts of this clonotype. The chain carries TRBV12-3 or TRBV12-4 and TRBJ1-4, with a tentative D call TRBD1 (5 bases). This CDR3 is 12 amino acids long. Deletions cut 5 bases from V and 8 bases from J, with 9 bases between. DNA for the CDR3: TGTGCCAGCAGTCCGACAGCCGAAAAACTGTTTTTT. Translated: CASSPTAEKLFF.

This clonotype has a count of ten or more. The chain has TRBV12-3 or TRBV12-4 and TRBJ2-3; TRBD1 might be the D (6 bases). The length of the CDR3 is 13 residues. Trimming removed 6 bases from V and 9 bases from J, with 16 bases in between. The DNA of the CDR3 is TGTGCCAGCAGAGGGGACAACCTTTTGACGCAGTATTTT. Translated: CASRGDNLLTQYF.

To note about this clonotype: A much larger clone lies one base from this, so it may be a read error. This chain uses TRBV5-1 with TRBJ1-1; D remains ambiguous. CDR1 is SGHRS and CDR2 is YFSETQ in the germline V gene. CDR3 length equals 12 residues. CDR3 coding DNA: TGCGCCAGCAGGGCAGTGAACGCTGAAGCTTTCTTT. Translating it yields CASRAVNAEAFF. Using reference TRBV5-1 and TRBJ1-1 for the parts outside the CDR3, the full variable domain is KAGVTQTPRYLIKTRGQQVTLSCSPISGHRSVSWYQQTPGQGLQFLFEYFSETQRNKGNFPGRFSGRQFSNSRSEMNVSTLELGDSALYLCASRAVNAEAFFGQGTRLTVV.

Ten or more counts support this clonotype. CDR3 protein: CASSPIDQPQHF. The CDR3 bases are TGTGCCAGCAGCCCCATCGACCAGCCCCAGCATTTT. This chain links TRBV12-3 or TRBV12-4 with TRBJ1-5; the D is unclear. The CDR3 spans 12 residues. Trimming stripped 6 bases from V and 7 bases from J, with 10 bases between.